The clone carrying this T cell receptor (beta chain) was seen a few times. This entry belongs to a study of T cells after yellow fever vaccination. This CDR3 region has 15 residues. The germline gives CDR1 MNHEY, CDR2 SVGEGT. V dropped 7 bases and J dropped 1; count of bases not matched to a gene: 3. TCRdb reanalysed the 5' RACE reads using MiXCR and keeps one entry per CDR3 protein. The sample holds approximately 300,000 distinct CDR3 sequences, around 11% seen once. V is TRBV6-2 or TRBV6-3 and J is TRBJ2-2; 10 bases line up with TRBD2. The TCR comes from a man aged 18 to 30 who received the YFV17D yellow fever vaccine. The sequences come from CD4+ T cells sorted from PBMCs, collected 45 days after the yellow fever booster vaccination. The CDR3 region is CASIAGGKNTGELFF. The CDR3 DNA follows: TGTGCCAGCATAGCGGGGGGCAAGAACACCGGGGAGCTGTTTTTT.